These T cell receptor beta chains were read from a single sample in a study of blood T cell repertoires in COVID-19. Generated by immunoSEQ multiplex PCR, the TCRdb table keeps only in-frame clones and is missing some. The sample shows roughly 190,000 clones, approximately 85% of them seen only once. The sample was PBMCs or T cells enriched from blood (not recorded which). All receptors come from a man aged 35 to 55 who had recovered from COVID-19. CDR3s include the opening cysteine and the closing phenylalanine or tryptophan. The order of the fields is V gene, clone size, J gene, D gene, CDR3 DNA, CDR3 protein. A D gene is named only where the DNA matches it firmly. A row's size may be missing; if present it is once, few, many or a size class.

TRBV6-2/TRBV6-3,.,TRBJ1-1,TRBD1,TGTGCCAGCAGTTACTCAAGAACAGGGGGCGGTGAAGCTTTCTTT,CASSYSRTGGGEAFF
TRBV4-3,.,TRBJ2-5,.,TGCGCCAGCAGCCAAGATGGGGATAGCGTGGAGACCCAGTACTTC,CASSQDGDSVETQYF
TRBV11-2,once,TRBJ1-1,.,TGTGCCAGCAGCTTAGAGGGCAGGGCGAACACTGAAGCTTTCTTT,CASSLEGRANTEAFF
TRBV6-5,.,TRBJ1-5,TRBD1,TGTGCCAGCAGTTTACCCACAGGGGTCGGCCCCCAGCATTTT,CASSLPTGVGPQHF
TRBV21-1,.,TRBJ2-7,.,TGTGCCAGCAGCAAATATCAGGGCCTAACCTACGAGCAGTACTTC,CASSKYQGLTYEQYF
TRBV6-5,.,TRBJ1-2,TRBD1,TGTGCCAGCATCAAACCGGGACAGGGAGGCTACACCTTC,CASIKPGQGGYTF
TRBV4-3,few,TRBJ2-7,.,TGCGCCAGCAGCCAAGAAGTCCGGGGTGGGAACGAGCAGTACTTC,CASSQEVRGGNEQYF
TRBV4-3,.,TRBJ2-3,.,TGCGCCAGCAGCCAAGGAACAGGGCCAGATACGCAGTATTTT,CASSQGTGPDTQYF
TRBV5-6,.,TRBJ2-3,.,TGTGCCAGCAGCCGACCGGGTAGGGGAGATACGCAGTATTTT,CASSRPGRGDTQYF
TRBV4-3,.,TRBJ2-1,TRBD1,TGCGCCAGCAGCCAGGAACTACCGGGACAGGGGGCTGAGGAGCAGTTCTTC,CASSQELPGQGAEEQFF